Listed here are 3 T cell receptor beta chains from one sample, sequenced in a study of T cell responses to AZD1222 COVID-19 vaccine. The assay was immunoSEQ multiplex PCR, and TCRdb's table has in-frame clones only and misses some. The sample comprises approximately 64,000 clones, roughly 84% of which are singletons, and roughly 10% rests with the top ten. This specimen consisted of peripheral blood, obtained on day 0 of AZD1222 vaccination. Receptors originate from an adult in good health.

The V gene is TRBV14, the J gene TRBJ2-3; TRBD2 agrees at 7 bases. The V gene end was trimmed by 4 bases and the J gene end by 2 bases; junction bases not matched to a gene: 15. There are 18 residues in the CDR3. The germline V gene has CDR1 SGHDN and CDR2 FVKESK. CDR3 DNA: TGTGCCAGCAGCCGAGGCGGGTTTCGGGGGGTGCTCACAGATACGCAGTATTTT. Encoded protein: CASSRGGFRGVLTDTQYF. Full variable domain (rest looked up from reference TRBV14 and TRBJ2-3): EAGVTQFPSHSVIEKGQTVTLRCDPISGHDNLYWYRRVMGKEIKFLLHFVKESKQDESGMPNNRFLAERTGGTYSTLKVQPAELEDSGVYFCASSRGGFRGVLTDTQYFGPGTRLTVL.

The chain uses TRBV28 and TRBJ1-5; 7 bases match TRBD1. Germline trimming cut 4 bases from V and 3 bases from J; bases unmatched to any gene: 6. Germline V gene lookup returns CDR1 MDHEN and CDR2 SYDVKM. The CDR3 covers 15 residues. The DNA for the CDR3 is TGTGCCAGCAGTTCGGGCGACAGGGCCAATCAGCCCCAGCATTTT. This encodes CASSSGDRANQPQHF.

The chain links TRBV28 to TRBJ1-2; D unclear. CDR1 and CDR2 (germline): MDHEN, SYDVKM. The CDR3 runs 14 residues. V lost 3 bases and J lost 8, with 16 bases in between. The CDR3 DNA sequence: TGTGCCAGCAGTTTGCGTCGGGAGGAGTGGGGCTACACCTTC. As protein: CASSLRREEWGYTF.